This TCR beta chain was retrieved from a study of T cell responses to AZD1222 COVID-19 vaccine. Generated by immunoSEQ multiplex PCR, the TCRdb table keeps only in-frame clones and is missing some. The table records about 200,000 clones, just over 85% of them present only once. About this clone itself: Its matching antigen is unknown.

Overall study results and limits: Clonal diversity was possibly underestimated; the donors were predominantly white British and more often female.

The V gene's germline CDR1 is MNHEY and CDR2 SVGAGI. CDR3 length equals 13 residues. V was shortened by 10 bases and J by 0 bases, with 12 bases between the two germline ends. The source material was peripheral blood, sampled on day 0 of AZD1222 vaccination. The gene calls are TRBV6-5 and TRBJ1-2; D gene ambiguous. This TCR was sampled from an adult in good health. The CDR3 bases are TGTGCCACCGGCGTGAGCTCTAACTATGGCTACACCTTC. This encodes CATGVSSNYGYTF.